One T cell receptor beta chain is described in this entry. Per the authors' pipeline: Estimation of nucleated cell counts relied on the amplification of reference gene primers. The repertoire was sequenced with immunoSEQ multiplex PCR; TCRdb's copy has only in-frame clones and lacks some. That table gives V, J and clone size, and the DNA gave D and trimming. The sample has more than 95,000 clones; about nine tenths are singletons. The CDR3 spans 16 residues. The V and J ends lost 5 bases and 6 bases respectively, with 22 bases between them. From germline, CDR1 is SGHTA and CDR2 FQGNSA. The sample is drawn from a study of blood T cell repertoires in COVID-19.

The chain uses TRBV7-2 and TRBJ1-2; D is possibly TRBD1 (6 bases). This TCR derives from a human donor with active COVID-19. The donor label of this sample is uncertain. The sample comprised peripheral blood. CDR3 amino acids: CASSPGGGAGGDGYTF. CDR3 bases: TGTGCCAGCAGCCCAGGAGGGGGGGCAGGAGGGGATGGCTACACCTTC.